This T cell receptor beta chain stems from a study of blood T cell repertoires in COVID-19. Across the study: Acute and convalescent COVID-19 specimens originated in the United States, Italy and Spain.

There are 18 residues in the CDR3. After removal of 4 bases from V and 0 bases from J, the junction contained 9 bases not matched to a gene. Germline V lookup: CDR1 LGHNA, CDR2 YNFKEQ. How the authors handled the data: Estimation of nucleated cell counts relied on the amplification of reference gene primers. Assay: immunoSEQ multiplex PCR; the TCRdb copy retains only in-frame clones and omits some. The DNA was the basis for D and trimming; V, J and clone size are from that table. Of 300,000 to 350,000 clones listed, 87% are singletons. Seattle enrolled patients during active infection and tracked them longitudinally.

The sequence was obtained from a man aged 25 to 40 with COVID-19, enrolled during active disease. This rearrangement joins TRBV4-2 to TRBJ1-4; 9 positions agree with TRBD1. Sequenced material: peripheral blood. The CDR3 is CASSPLTGGMATNEKLFF. The CDR3, as DNA: TGTGCCAGCAGCCCACTTACAGGGGGCATGGCAACTAATGAAAAACTGTTTTTT.